The entry that follows covers one T cell receptor (beta chain) sequence. How the authors handled the data: Estimated nucleated cell counts came from reference gene primer amplification. Using immunoSEQ multiplex PCR, the repertoire was profiled, and TCRdb retains in-frame clones only, with some absent. The V and J calls and the clone size are those of that table, but D and trimming were determined from the DNA. The sample holds 290,000 or so clones, 87% seen once. Germline V gives CDR1 SGHRS, CDR2 YFSETQ. V lost 0 bases to trimming and J lost 4 bases, with 10 bases between them. This CDR3 spans 14 amino acids. The source of the sample is a study of blood T cell repertoires in COVID-19. Across the study: Sources were T cells, B-cell-depleted T cells, or PBMCs; the material itself was cDNA or gDNA.

The TCR was taken from a man in his late teens or twenties with active or convalescent COVID-19. The specimen sequenced was peripheral blood. The V and J genes are TRBV5-1 and TRBJ1-1; D is perhaps TRBD1 (6 bases). CDR3 nucleotide sequence: TGCGCCAGCAGCTTGGGGACAGTAACCACTGAAGCTTTCTTT. This sequence encodes CASSLGTVTTEAFF.